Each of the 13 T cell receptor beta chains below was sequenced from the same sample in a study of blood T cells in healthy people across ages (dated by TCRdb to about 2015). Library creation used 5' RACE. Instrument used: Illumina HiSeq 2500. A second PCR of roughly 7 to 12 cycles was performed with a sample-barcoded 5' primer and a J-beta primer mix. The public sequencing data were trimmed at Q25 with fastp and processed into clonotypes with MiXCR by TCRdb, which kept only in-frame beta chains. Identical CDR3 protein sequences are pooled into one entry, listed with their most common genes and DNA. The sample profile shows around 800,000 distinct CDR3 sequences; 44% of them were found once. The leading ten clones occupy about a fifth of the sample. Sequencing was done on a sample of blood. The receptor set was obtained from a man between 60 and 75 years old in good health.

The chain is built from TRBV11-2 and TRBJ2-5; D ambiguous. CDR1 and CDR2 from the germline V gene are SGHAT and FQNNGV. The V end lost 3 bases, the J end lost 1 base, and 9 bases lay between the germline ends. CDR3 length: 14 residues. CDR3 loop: CASSFPWVQETQYF. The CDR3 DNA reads TGTGCCAGCAGCTTCCCATGGGTCCAAGAGACCCAGTACTTC.

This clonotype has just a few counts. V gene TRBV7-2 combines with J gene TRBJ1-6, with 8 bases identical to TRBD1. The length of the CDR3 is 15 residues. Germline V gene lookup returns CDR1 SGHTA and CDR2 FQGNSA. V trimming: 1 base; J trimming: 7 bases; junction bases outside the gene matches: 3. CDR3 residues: CASSLGTGTNSPLHF. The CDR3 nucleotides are TGTGCCAGCAGCTTAGGGACAGGGACCAATTCACCCCTCCACTTT. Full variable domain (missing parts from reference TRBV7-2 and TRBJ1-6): GAGVSQSPSNKVTEKGKDVELRCDPISGHTALYWYRQSLGQGLEFLIYFQGNSAPDKSGLPSDRFSAERTGGSVSTLTIQRTQQEDSAVYLCASSLGTGTNSPLHFGNGTRLTVT.

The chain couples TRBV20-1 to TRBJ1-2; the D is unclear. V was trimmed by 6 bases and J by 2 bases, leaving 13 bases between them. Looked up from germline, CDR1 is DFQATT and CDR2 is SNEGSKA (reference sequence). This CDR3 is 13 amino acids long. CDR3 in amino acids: CSAPVGNNYGYTF. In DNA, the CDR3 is TGCAGTGCCCCCGTAGGGAACAACTATGGCTACACCTTC.

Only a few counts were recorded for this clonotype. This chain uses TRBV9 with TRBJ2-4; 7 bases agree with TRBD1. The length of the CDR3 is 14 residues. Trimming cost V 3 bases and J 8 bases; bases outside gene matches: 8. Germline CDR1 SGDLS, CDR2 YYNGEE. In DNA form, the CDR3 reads TGTGCCAGCAGCGGACAGGGCCGGATGGACATTCAGTACTTC. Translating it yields CASSGQGRMDIQYF.

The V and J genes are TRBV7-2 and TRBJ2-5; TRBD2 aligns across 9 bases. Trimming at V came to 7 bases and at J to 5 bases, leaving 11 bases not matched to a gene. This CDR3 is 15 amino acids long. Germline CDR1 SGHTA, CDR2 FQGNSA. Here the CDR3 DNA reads TGTGCCAGCATCCTCGCGGGGGGGCTAGCGGAGACCCAGTACTTC. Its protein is CASILAGGLAETQYF. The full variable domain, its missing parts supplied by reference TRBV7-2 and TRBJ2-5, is GAGVSQSPSNKVTEKGKDVELRCDPISGHTALYWYRQSLGQGLEFLIYFQGNSAPDKSGLPSDRFSAERTGGSVSTLTIQRTQQEDSAVYLCASILAGGLAETQYFGPGTRLLVL.

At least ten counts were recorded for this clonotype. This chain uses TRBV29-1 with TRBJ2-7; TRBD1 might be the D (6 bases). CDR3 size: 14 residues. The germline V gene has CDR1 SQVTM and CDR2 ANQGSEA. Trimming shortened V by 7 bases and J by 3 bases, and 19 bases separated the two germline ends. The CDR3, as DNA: TGCAGCGCCTTACCCGCAGGGGCGGGCTACGAGCAGTACTTC. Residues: CSALPAGAGYEQYF.

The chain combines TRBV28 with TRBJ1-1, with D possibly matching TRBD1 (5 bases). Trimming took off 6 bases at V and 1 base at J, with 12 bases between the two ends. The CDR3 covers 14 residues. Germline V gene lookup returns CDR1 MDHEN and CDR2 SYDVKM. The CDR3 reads CASRAGSRNTEAFF. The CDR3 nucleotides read TGTGCCAGCAGAGCAGGGTCGAGGAACACTGAAGCTTTCTTT.

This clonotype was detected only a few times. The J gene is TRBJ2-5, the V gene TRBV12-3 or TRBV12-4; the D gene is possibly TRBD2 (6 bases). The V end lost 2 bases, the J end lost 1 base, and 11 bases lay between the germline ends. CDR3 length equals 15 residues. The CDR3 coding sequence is TGTGCCAGCAGTTTACGGCGGGGCCCCCAAGAGACCCAGTACTTC. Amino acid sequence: CASSLRRGPQETQYF.

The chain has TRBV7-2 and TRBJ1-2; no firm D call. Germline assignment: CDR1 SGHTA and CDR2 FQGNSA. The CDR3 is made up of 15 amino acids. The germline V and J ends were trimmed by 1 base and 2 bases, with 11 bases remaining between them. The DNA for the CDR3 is TGTGCCAGCAGCTTAGTTGCAGCTGAGAACTATGGCTACACCTTC. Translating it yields CASSLVAAENYGYTF.

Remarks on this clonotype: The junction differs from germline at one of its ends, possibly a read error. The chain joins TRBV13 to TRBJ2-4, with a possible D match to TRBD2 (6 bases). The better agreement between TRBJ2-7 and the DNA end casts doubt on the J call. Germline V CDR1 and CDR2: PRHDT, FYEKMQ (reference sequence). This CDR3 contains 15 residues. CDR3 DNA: TGTGCCTGCAGTATAGGAGAAGGGAGGTCCTACGAGCAGTACTTC. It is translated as CACSIGEGRSYEQYF.

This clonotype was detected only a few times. This chain's CDR3 is CASSVRQDQPQHF. Here the CDR3 DNA reads TGTGCCAGCAGTGTACGGCAGGATCAGCCCCAGCATTTT. The chain carries TRBV9 and TRBJ1-5; the D is unclear. This CDR3 has 13 amino acids. V lost 5 bases, J lost 5 bases, and 11 bases lay in between. CDR1 is SGDLS, CDR2 YYNGEE, per germline.

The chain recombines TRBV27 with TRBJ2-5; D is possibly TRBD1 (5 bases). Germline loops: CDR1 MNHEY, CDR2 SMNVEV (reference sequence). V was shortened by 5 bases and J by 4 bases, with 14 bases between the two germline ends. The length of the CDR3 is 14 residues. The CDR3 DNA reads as TGTGCCAGCAGTCCCTACAGGATCCGAGAGACCCAGTACTTC. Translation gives CASSPYRIRETQYF.

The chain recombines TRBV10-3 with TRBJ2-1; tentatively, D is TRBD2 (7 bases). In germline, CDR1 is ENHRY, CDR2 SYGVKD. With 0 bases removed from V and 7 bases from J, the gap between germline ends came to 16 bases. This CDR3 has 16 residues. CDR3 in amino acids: CAISESEGGGWNEQFF. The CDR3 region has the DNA TGTGCCATCAGTGAGTCGGAGGGGGGGGGTTGGAATGAGCAGTTCTTC.